This TCR beta chain stems from a study of blood T cell repertoires in COVID-19. Study overall: Sources were T cells, B-cell-depleted T cells, or PBMCs; the material itself was cDNA or gDNA.

Trimming left V 3 bases short and J 1 base short, with 10 bases between. This CDR3 spans 14 amino acids. Looked up from germline, CDR1 is SGDLS and CDR2 is YYNGEE. In the study's own analysis: For nucleated cells, counts were estimated from reference gene primer amplification. Only in-frame clones appear in the TCRdb table, and some are missing; sequencing was by immunoSEQ multiplex PCR. V, J and clone size are taken as reported in that table, and D and trimming were inferred from the DNA itself. The sample has around 56,000 clones, approximately 80% seen once. V is TRBV9 and J is TRBJ1-1; possible D gene TRBD1, 5 bases. The sequence was obtained from a man aged 60 to 69 with acute or convalescent COVID-19. The specimen sequenced was peripheral blood. The CDR3 region is CASSALGGNTEAFF. The CDR3 DNA reads as TGTGCCAGCAGCGCCCTGGGGGGGAACACTGAAGCTTTCTTT.